This TCR beta chain was identified during a study of control samples from healthy donors and cancer patients. CDR3 length: 14 amino acids. Germline V gives CDR1 PRHDT, CDR2 FYEKMQ (reference sequence). Unmatched junction bases numbered 5, after V lost 5 bases and J lost 3 bases. Measured with immunoSEQ multiplex PCR; TCRdb has only the in-frame clones, and not every one. Here the sample spans more than 70,000 clones, roughly 93% being singletons. Sequences were obtained from blood. The chain has TRBV13 and TRBJ2-7; 9 nucleotides align to TRBD1. The sequence derives from a woman aged 25 to 39 in good health. The CDR3 here is CASSSGQGNYEQYF. In DNA, the CDR3 is TGTGCCAGCAGCAGCGGACAGGGGAACTACGAGCAGTACTTC.